Following are 21 T cell receptor beta chains from one sample sequenced in a study of blood T cell repertoires in COVID-19. The protocol was immunoSEQ multiplex PCR, while the TCRdb copy is restricted to in-frame clones and leaves out a portion. The table includes 150,000 to 200,000 clones, roughly 87% detected once. Sequenced input: peripheral blood. The receptor set was obtained from a woman in her 70s with COVID-19, enrolled during active disease.

V gene TRBV2 combines with J gene TRBJ1-5; 9 nucleotides align to TRBD1. Germline V gene sequence: CDR1 SNHLY, CDR2 FYNNEI. The CDR3 totals 15 residues. V shed 4 bases and J 2 bases; nucleotides not matched to a gene: 3. CDR3 protein: CASSARTGGNQPQHF. CDR3 bases: TGTGCCAGCAGTGCAAGGACAGGGGGCAATCAGCCCCAGCATTTT.

V is TRBV28 and J is TRBJ1-5, with D unresolved. Trimming left V 4 bases short and J 10 bases short, with 8 bases between. In germline, CDR1 is MDHEN, CDR2 SYDVKM. This CDR3 region has 11 residues. The CDR3 loop is CASSSRSPQHF. The CDR3 DNA is TGTGCCAGCAGTTCCCGTAGTCCCCAGCATTTT.

V is TRBV11-2 and J is TRBJ2-1; 14 bases line up with TRBD2. This CDR3 has 15 residues. In germline, CDR1 is SGHAT, CDR2 FQNNGV. J lost 7 bases, V lost 4 bases, and 3 bases had no gene match. The CDR3 region is CASSSRLAGGNEQFF. The CDR3 DNA reads as TGTGCCAGCAGCTCCAGACTAGCGGGAGGGAATGAGCAGTTCTTC.

V is TRBV7-3 and J is TRBJ1-2; D possibly corresponds to TRBD1 (5 bases). This CDR3 spans 17 amino acids. V was shortened by 0 bases and J by 4 bases, with 18 bases between the two germline ends. Germline-derived CDR1 and CDR2 are SGHTA and FQGTGA. The CDR3 loop reads CASSLTKNTGELYGYTF. CDR3 coding DNA: TGTGCCAGCAGCTTAACGAAAAATACAGGAGAACTCTATGGCTACACCTTC.

V is TRBV7-5 and J is TRBJ1-5; the DNA was not compared with TRBD1, the D call given in the table. TRBV7-5 is reported as a pseudogene. The CDR3 contains 17 residues. The CDR3 loop reads CARSLGPRTGDNQPQHF. In DNA, the CDR3 is TGTGCCAGAAGCTTAGGACCCAGGACAGGGGACAATCAGCCCCAGCATTTT.

The chain joins TRBV5-1 to TRBJ2-1, with a tentative D call TRBD1 (6 bases). CDR1 is SGHRS, CDR2 YFSETQ, per germline. V lost 0 bases, J lost 12 bases, and 19 bases lay in between. This CDR3 is 15 amino acids long. Here the CDR3 DNA reads TGCGCCAGCAGCTTGGGCTCTCTTGGGACATATGGGCAGTTCTTC. Translating gives CASSLGSLGTYGQFF.

This clone appeared once. This rearrangement joins TRBV5-5 to TRBJ2-6; weak D call: TRBD2 (6 bases). CDR1 SGHKS and CDR2 YYEKEE come from the germline V gene (reference sequence). Trimming left V 0 bases short and J 2 bases short, with 9 bases between. This CDR3 is built from 16 residues. Here the CDR3 DNA reads TGTGCCAGCAGCTTGGTTTGGGGGGCTGGGGCCAACGTCCTGACTTTC. Translation: CASSLVWGAGANVLTF.

The chain carries TRBV20-1 and TRBJ2-1; a weak D match, TRBD2 (6 bases). Per the germline V gene, CDR1 is DFQATT and CDR2 is SNEGSKA (reference sequence). The V end lost 3 bases, the J end lost 10 bases, and 16 bases lay between the germline ends. The CDR3 runs 13 residues. Here the CDR3 reads CSASYGGTGEQFF. The CDR3 coding sequence is TGCAGTGCTAGTTATGGGGGGACGGGAGAGCAGTTCTTC.

The rearrangement uses TRBV7-6 and TRBJ2-7; TRBD2 aligns across 10 bases. From germline, CDR1 is SGHVS and CDR2 FNYEAQ. The V segment lost 0 bases and the J segment 4 bases; nucleotides outside the gene matches: 3. The CDR3 is made up of 15 amino acids. The CDR3 protein is CASSLAPAGGYEQYF. The CDR3, as DNA: TGTGCCAGCAGCTTAGCGCCAGCGGGAGGGTACGAGCAGTACTTC.

A word on this clone: Other nucleotide sequences from this sample produce the same CDR3. The rearrangement joins TRBV9 to TRBJ2-2; D is perhaps TRBD1 (5 bases). The V gene lost 0 bases and the J gene lost 3 bases, with 9 bases spanning the gap. This CDR3 has 15 amino acids. The germline gives CDR1 SGDLS, CDR2 YYNGEE. The CDR3 DNA reads as TGTGCCAGCAGCGTAGCAGGCAGGGACACCGGGGAGCTGTTTTTT. Translation gives CASSVAGRDTGELFF.

This clone was seen a few times. V and J are TRBV7-9 and TRBJ2-2, with D possibly matching TRBD1 (5 bases). Trimming pared 6 bases from V and 1 base from J, leaving 9 bases between. This CDR3 contains 14 residues. Germline assignment: CDR1 SEHNR and CDR2 FQNEAQ (reference sequence). CDR3 sequence reads: CASSWTRNTGELFF. The CDR3 DNA reads TGTGCCAGCAGTTGGACACGGAACACCGGGGAGCTGTTTTTT.

The rearrangement links TRBV30 to TRBJ1-5; no firm D call. V dropped 3 bases and J dropped 8 bases, with 17 bases sitting between them. The CDR3 totals 14 residues. Germline loops: CDR1 GTSNPN, CDR2 SVGIG (reference sequence). The CDR3 DNA sequence: TGTGCCTGGAGCCTAGTGCAGCAAATCGAGCCCCAGCATTTT. It yields the protein CAWSLVQQIEPQHF.

The chain has TRBV6-5 and TRBJ1-2; possibly TRBD1 for D (5 bases). Germline CDR1 reads MNHEY; CDR2 reads SVGAGI. Trimming took off 0 bases at V and 7 bases at J, with 15 bases between the two ends. This CDR3 is 15 amino acids long. Written as DNA, the CDR3 is TGTGCCAGCAGTTACTCAGGGGAAGCCCTCGGTGGCTACACCTTC. Protein sequence: CASSYSGEALGGYTF.

This clone was seen once. The V gene is TRBV7-3, the J gene TRBJ2-7; a weak D match, TRBD1 (5 bases). CDR1 and CDR2 (germline): SGHTA, FQGTGA. V lost 1 base and J 6 bases, leaving 10 bases between the germline ends. CDR3 length equals 13 residues. DNA for the CDR3: TGTGCCAGCAGCTTAAAGGGGTCGGGCGAGCAGTACTTC. It specifies CASSLKGSGEQYF.

There are a few counts of this clone. The V gene is TRBV5-4, the J gene TRBJ2-2; 7 nucleotides line up with TRBD1. CDR3 length: 15 residues. Trimming at V came to 3 bases and at J to 8 bases, leaving 10 bases not matched to a gene. Germline V CDR1 and CDR2: SGHNT, YYREEE (reference sequence). CDR3 in DNA: TGTGCCAGCAGCTCCAGGGGGTCCGCCTCGGGGGAGCTGTTTTTT. It specifies CASSSRGSASGELFF.

This clone was seen a handful of times. This chain links TRBV28 with TRBJ1-5; D remains ambiguous. The CDR3 sequence is 17 residues long. Trimming stripped 2 bases from V and 0 bases from J, with 14 bases between. Germline loops: CDR1 MDHEN, CDR2 SYDVKM. CDR3 loop: CASSLNLGGNSNQPQHF. The DNA for the CDR3 is TGTGCCAGCAGTTTAAATTTGGGAGGAAATAGCAATCAGCCCCAGCATTTT.

This chain joins TRBV28 and TRBJ2-2, with a weak D call TRBD1 (5 bases). The length of the CDR3 is 16 residues. The germline V gene has CDR1 MDHEN and CDR2 SYDVKM. The V end lost 8 bases, the J end lost 5 bases, and 21 bases lay between the germline ends. In DNA form, the CDR3 reads TGTGCCAGCCTTTTGCCCTTAGGCCCAGGGACCGGGGAGCTGTTTTTT. Translation: CASLLPLGPGTGELFF.

The rearrangement uses TRBV7-9 and TRBJ2-4; 7 nucleotides line up with TRBD1. Germline loops: CDR1 SEHNR, CDR2 FQNEAQ (reference sequence). V lost 3 bases to trimming and J lost 8 bases; unmatched junction nucleotides: 7. The CDR3 is 14 residues long. CDR3 nucleotide sequence: TGTGCCAGCAGCTTTAGGCAGGGGGAAGACATTCAGTACTTC. Protein: CASSFRQGEDIQYF.

The chain recombines TRBV10-3 with TRBJ1-1; TRBD1 aligns across 7 bases. The CDR3 has 15 amino acids. J lost 2 bases, V lost 10 bases, and 13 bases had no gene match. Looked up from germline, CDR1 is ENHRY and CDR2 is SYGVKD. CDR3 sequence reads: CATRGERDFNTEAFF. CDR3 DNA sequence: TGTGCCACCAGGGGGGAACGGGACTTTAACACTGAAGCTTTCTTT.

The rearrangement links TRBV29-1 to TRBJ2-5, with 9 bases aligning to TRBD1. J was trimmed by 5 bases and V by 6 bases; bases with no gene match: 4. The CDR3 totals 12 residues. Germline V gives CDR1 SQVTM, CDR2 ANQGSEA. The DNA for the CDR3 is TGCAGCGTGTTACAGGGGGCGGAGACCCAGTACTTC. As protein: CSVLQGAETQYF.

The chain combines TRBV7-2 with TRBJ2-7; D remains ambiguous. Per germline, CDR1 SGHTA and CDR2 FQGNSA. This CDR3 has 14 residues. Between the trimmed V and J ends, which lost 3 bases and 0 bases, there was a span of 9 bases. As DNA, the CDR3 is TGTGCCAGCAGCTTTGGTCAGGTCTCCTACGAGCAGTACTTC. It yields the protein CASSFGQVSYEQYF.